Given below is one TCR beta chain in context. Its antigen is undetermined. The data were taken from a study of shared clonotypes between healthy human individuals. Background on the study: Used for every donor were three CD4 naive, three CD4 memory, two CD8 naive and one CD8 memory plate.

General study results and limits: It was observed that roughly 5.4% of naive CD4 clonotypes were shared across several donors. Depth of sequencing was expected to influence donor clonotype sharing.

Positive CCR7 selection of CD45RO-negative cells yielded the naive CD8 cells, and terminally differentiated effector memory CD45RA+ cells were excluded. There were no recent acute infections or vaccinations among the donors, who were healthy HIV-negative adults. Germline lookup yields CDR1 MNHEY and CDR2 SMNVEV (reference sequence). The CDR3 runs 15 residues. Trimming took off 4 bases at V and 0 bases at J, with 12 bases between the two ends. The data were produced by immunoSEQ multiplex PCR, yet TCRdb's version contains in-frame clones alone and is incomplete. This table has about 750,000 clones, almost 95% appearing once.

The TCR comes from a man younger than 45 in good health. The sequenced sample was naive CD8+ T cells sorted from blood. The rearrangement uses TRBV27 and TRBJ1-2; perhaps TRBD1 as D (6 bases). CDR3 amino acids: CASSSFTGSNYGYTF. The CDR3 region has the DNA TGTGCCAGCAGTTCCTTTACAGGGTCTAACTATGGCTACACCTTC.